A single sample is the source of the 27 T cell receptor beta chains below, sequenced in a study of blood T cell repertoires in COVID-19. This table comes from immunoSEQ multiplex PCR, and its TCRdb copy is limited to in-frame clones, with some not included. The sample lists 230,000 or so clones, roughly 89% occurring once. Sequencing was performed on peripheral blood. The receptors were sampled from a woman in her forties who had recovered from COVID-19.

The rearrangement links TRBV5-5 to TRBJ2-5; TRBD2 might be the D (6 bases). The V gene lost 3 bases and the J gene lost 2 bases, with 11 bases spanning the gap. Looked up from germline, CDR1 is SGHKS and CDR2 is YYEKEE (reference sequence). This CDR3 is built from 14 residues. CDR3 nucleotide sequence: TGTGCCAGCAGCTGGGGACTTCTTCAAGAGACCCAGTACTTC. Translating it yields CASSWGLLQETQYF.

The V call is TRBV5-1, the J call TRBJ1-2, with 10 bases aligning to TRBD1. The germline gives CDR1 SGHRS, CDR2 YFSETQ. The J segment lost 2 bases and the V segment lost 0 bases, leaving 1 base of the junction unmatched. This CDR3 spans 15 amino acids. CDR3 protein: CASSLAGQGNYGYTF. The CDR3 bases are TGCGCCAGCAGCTTGGCGGGACAGGGGAACTATGGCTACACCTTC.

The V call is TRBV4-3, the J call TRBJ2-4; TRBD2 aligns across 7 bases. J lost 8 bases, V lost 4 bases, and 11 bases had no gene match. CDR1 and CDR2 (germline): LGHNA, YSLEER. The length of the CDR3 is 15 residues. The CDR3 region is CASSLSGAGRDIQYF. The CDR3 DNA reads TGCGCCAGCAGCCTCAGCGGAGCGGGGCGGGACATTCAGTACTTC.

This chain connects TRBV28 to TRBJ1-2; TRBD1 agrees at 9 bases. V shed 6 bases and J 6 bases; nucleotides not matched to a gene: 5. Germline loops: CDR1 MDHEN, CDR2 SYDVKM. This CDR3 is 13 amino acids long. CDR3 residues: CASRQGAGDGYTF. The CDR3 DNA sequence: TGTGCCAGCAGACAGGGGGCAGGGGATGGCTACACCTTC.

The chain combines TRBV6-5 with TRBJ2-5, with no clear D. The CDR3 runs to 14 residues. CDR1 is MNHEY, CDR2 SVGAGI, per germline. Trimming took off 6 bases at V and 7 bases at J, with 18 bases between the two ends. CDR3 sequence (DNA): TGTGCCAGCAGCCTCCAGCCCAGTTCGGGGACCCAGTACTTC. It codes for CASSLQPSSGTQYF.

The rearrangement links TRBV6-6 to TRBJ1-5; D unclear. The V gene's germline CDR1 is MNHNY and CDR2 SVGAGI (reference sequence). This CDR3 has 17 amino acids. The V end lost 5 bases, the J end lost 6 bases, and 23 bases lay between the germline ends. CDR3 residues: CASSPQKPGERSQPQHF. The CDR3 DNA sequence: TGTGCCAGCAGTCCCCAGAAACCGGGTGAGAGGAGTCAGCCCCAGCATTTT.

V gene TRBV10-1 combines with J gene TRBJ2-7; 7 nucleotides line up with TRBD2. J lost 1 base, V lost 7 bases, and 4 bases had no gene match. Germline CDR1 and CDR2: WNHNN and SYGVQD (reference sequence). CDR3 length equals 13 residues. The CDR3: CASIRGSSYEQYV. CDR3 in DNA: TGCGCCAGCATTCGCGGGAGTTCCTACGAGCAGTACGTC.

The chain recombines TRBV7-2 with TRBJ2-3, with a possible D match to TRBD2 (6 bases). This CDR3 is built from 15 residues. The germline gives CDR1 SGHTA, CDR2 FQGNSA. V was clipped by 4 bases and J by 7 bases, with 18 bases between them. The CDR3 DNA reads TGTGCCAGCAGCTCATCCGGGACTGATAGCTATACGCAGTATTTT. Translation gives CASSSSGTDSYTQYF.

The chain has TRBV29-1 and TRBJ2-7, with a tentative D call TRBD2 (6 bases). CDR3 length equals 14 residues. CDR1 SQVTM and CDR2 ANQGSEA come from the germline V gene. Trimming stripped 1 base from V and 7 bases from J, with 17 bases between. The CDR3 sequence: CSVEGGTPRGEQYF. Written as DNA, the CDR3 is TGCAGCGTTGAAGGGGGGACTCCCCGAGGTGAGCAGTACTTC.

The V call is TRBV28, the J call TRBJ2-7; 11 nucleotides agree with TRBD2. This CDR3 contains 13 residues. Unmatched junction bases numbered 2, after V lost 8 bases and J lost 2 bases. Germline V CDR1 and CDR2: MDHEN, SYDVKM. CDR3 in DNA: TGTGCCAGCGGACTAGCGGGTCCCTACGAGCAGTACTTC. Translation: CASGLAGPYEQYF.

This chain connects TRBV3-1 (or the pseudogene TRBV3-2) to TRBJ2-1; TRBD2 matches 10 bases. Germline assignment: CDR1 LGHDT and CDR2 YNNKEL (reference sequence). The CDR3 runs 17 residues. Trimming took 0 bases from V and 9 from J; bases not matched to a gene: 11. CDR3 residues: CASSQDLASGSLIEQFF. The CDR3 bases are TGTGCCAGCAGCCAAGATCTGGCTAGCGGGAGTTTAATTGAGCAGTTCTTC.

The chain carries TRBV7-2 and TRBJ1-5; 10 bases agree with TRBD1. CDR3 length equals 15 residues. Per germline, CDR1 SGHTA and CDR2 FQGNSA. With 1 base clipped from V and 5 bases from J, the junction kept 2 bases outside the gene matches. The CDR3 protein is CASSLEGTGDQPQHF. The DNA of the CDR3 is TGTGCCAGCAGCTTAGAGGGGACAGGGGATCAGCCCCAGCATTTT.

The chain combines TRBV12-5 with TRBJ2-5; 9 bases agree with TRBD1. Losses at the gene ends were 6 bases for V and 2 bases for J; bases not matched to a gene: 4. The CDR3 is 14 amino acids. The germline V gene encodes CDR1 LGHNT and CDR2 FRNRAP. In DNA, the CDR3 is TGTGCTAGTGGCCAGACAGGGGGACAAGAGACCCAGTACTTC. Amino acids: CASGQTGGQETQYF.

This clone appeared a few times. V and J are TRBV2 and TRBJ2-1; 8 nucleotides match TRBD2. CDR3 size: 13 residues. Unmatched junction bases numbered 8, after V lost 7 bases and J lost 9 bases. Germline-derived CDR1 and CDR2 are SNHLY and FYNNEI. CDR3 sequence reads: CASTGPAGGEQFF. The CDR3 DNA follows: TGTGCCAGCACCGGACCCGCGGGAGGTGAGCAGTTCTTC.

The chain joins TRBV10-2 to TRBJ2-6; possible D gene TRBD2, 5 bases. The CDR3 is 15 residues long. V was pared by 6 bases and J by 0 bases, with 9 bases between. Per germline, CDR1 WSHSY and CDR2 SAAADI. This CDR3 reads CASSGLTSGANVLTF. The CDR3 DNA is TGCGCCAGCAGCGGACTGACCTCTGGGGCCAACGTCCTGACTTTC.

This chain joins TRBV5-1 and TRBJ2-3, with 8 bases lining up with TRBD2. The germline V gene encodes CDR1 SGHRS and CDR2 YFSETQ. The trim removed 4 bases at V and 2 bases at J, leaving 12 bases unmatched. There are 17 residues in the CDR3. As DNA, the CDR3 is TGCGCCAGCAGCCCGGCCATAGCGGGGATCCCCACAGATACGCAGTATTTT. Translation gives CASSPAIAGIPTDTQYF. Full variable domain (rest looked up from reference TRBV5-1 and TRBJ2-3): KAGVTQTPRYLIKTRGQQVTLSCSPISGHRSVSWYQQTPGQGLQFLFEYFSETQRNKGNFPGRFSGRQFSNSRSEMNVSTLELGDSALYLCASSPAIAGIPTDTQYFGPGTRLTVL.

The V call is TRBV7-9, the J call TRBJ1-1, with D perhaps matching TRBD1 (6 bases). Between the trimmed V and J ends, which lost 5 bases and 11 bases, there was a span of 27 bases. This CDR3 has 16 residues. Looked up from germline, CDR1 is SEHNR and CDR2 is FQNEAQ (reference sequence). The CDR3 nucleotides are TGTGCCAGCAGCCATTCAATGCGATCCAGGACAGACCGGGCTTTCTTT. Protein sequence: CASSHSMRSRTDRAFF.

This clone was counted once. The rearrangement uses TRBV19 and TRBJ2-2, with TRBD1 identical over 11 bases. The CDR3 is made up of 14 amino acids. V trimming: 9 bases; J trimming: 6 bases; junction bases outside the gene matches: 6. Looked up from germline, CDR1 is LNHDA and CDR2 is SQIVND (reference sequence). The CDR3 DNA sequence: TGTGCCAGCGCCGGGACAGGGGGTTCCGGGGAGCTGTTTTTT. Amino acid sequence: CASAGTGGSGELFF.

The count of this clone is one. The rearrangement joins TRBV11-3 to TRBJ2-5; D perhaps matches TRBD1 (6 bases). The ends were cut back, 4 bases at V and 9 bases at J, with 18 bases in the middle. This CDR3 comprises 14 residues. Looked up from germline, CDR1 is SGHNT and CDR2 is YENEEA. The chain's CDR3 is CASSSQDSLGSQYF. The CDR3 DNA sequence: TGTGCCAGCAGCTCCCAGGACAGTCTGGGGTCCCAGTACTTC.

V usage is TRBV27 and J usage is TRBJ1-2, with 7 nucleotides matching TRBD1. CDR1 is MNHEY and CDR2 is SMNVEV in the germline V gene (reference sequence). V lost 7 bases to trimming and J lost 6 bases; unmatched junction nucleotides: 8. The CDR3 spans 13 residues. CDR3 loop: CASTPTGLDGYTF. The CDR3 nucleotides are TGTGCCAGCACCCCGACAGGGTTGGATGGCTACACCTTC.

The chain uses TRBV11-3 and TRBJ1-2, with 9 nucleotides matching TRBD1. The CDR3 totals 11 residues. In germline, CDR1 is SGHNT, CDR2 YENEEA. With V trimmed by 5 bases and J by 12 bases, 4 bases remained unmatched. CDR3 residues: CASSRGTGNTF. The CDR3 coding sequence is TGTGCCAGCAGCCGAGGGACAGGGAACACCTTC. The variable domain in full, completed from reference TRBV11-3 and TRBJ1-2, reads EAGVVQSPRYKIIEKKQPVAFWCNPISGHNTLYWYLQNLGQGPELLIRYENEEAVDDSQLPKDRFSAERLKGVDSTLKIQPAELGDSAVYLCASSRGTGNTFGSGTRLTVV.

The chain is built from TRBV24-1 and TRBJ2-5; TRBD1 might be the D (5 bases). Germline V gene lookup returns CDR1 KGHDR and CDR2 SFDVKD. This CDR3 contains 16 residues. V lost 3 bases to trimming and J lost 5 bases, with 18 bases between them. For the CDR3, the DNA is TGTGCCACCAGTGATCCTACAGGCTCAGGGTGGGAGACCCAGTACTTC. Translating it yields CATSDPTGSGWETQYF.

This CDR3 is CASGQVMGQPQHF. For the CDR3, the DNA is TGTGCCAGCGGACAGGTGATGGGTCAGCCCCAGCATTTT. The J gene is TRBJ1-5, the V gene TRBV19, with TRBD1 identical over 7 bases. The junction had 8 bases not matched to a gene; V was cut back by 9 bases and J by 6 bases. The length of the CDR3 is 13 residues. Germline V gene sequence: CDR1 LNHDA, CDR2 SQIVND (reference sequence).

This chain links TRBV7-8 with TRBJ2-3, with D perhaps TRBD2 (5 bases). Germline CDR1 and CDR2: SGHVS and FQNEAQ. Trimming pared 3 bases from V and 7 bases from J, leaving 8 bases between. The CDR3 consists of 12 residues. The CDR3 is CASSFGEHTQYF. As DNA, the CDR3 is TGTGCCAGCAGCTTCGGGGAACATACGCAGTATTTT.

The V and J genes are TRBV2 and TRBJ2-1; 9 positions match TRBD1. Germline V gene data show CDR1 as SNHLY and CDR2 as FYNNEI. The V segment lost 4 bases and the J segment 7 bases; nucleotides outside the gene matches: 2. The length of the CDR3 is 13 residues. The CDR3 DNA reads TGTGCCAGCAGTGGACAGGGGGGGAATGAGCAGTTCTTC. It translates to CASSGQGGNEQFF. The full variable domain, in which reference TRBV2 and TRBJ2-1 provide the parts outside the CDR3, is EPEVTQTPSHQVTQMGQEVILRCVPISNHLYFYWYRQILGQKVEFLVSFYNNEISEKSEIFDDQFSVERPDGSNFTLKIRSTKLEDSAMYFCASSGQGGNEQFFGPGTRLTVL.

The chain recombines TRBV14 with TRBJ2-5, with a weak D call TRBD2 (6 bases). Per the germline V gene, CDR1 is SGHDN and CDR2 is FVKESK. The CDR3 has 14 residues. The germline V and J ends were trimmed by 1 base and 5 bases, with 11 bases remaining between them. This CDR3 is CASSQVARGETQYF. As DNA, the CDR3 is TGTGCCAGCAGCCAAGTCGCCCGGGGGGAGACCCAGTACTTC.

This clone occurred once. V gene TRBV3-1 (or the pseudogene TRBV3-2) combines with J gene TRBJ1-2; 8 bases map to TRBD1. CDR1 LGHDT and CDR2 YNNKEL come from the germline V gene (reference sequence). After removal of 1 base from V and 4 bases from J, the junction contained 8 bases not matched to a gene. This CDR3 spans 16 amino acids. The DNA for the CDR3 is TGTGCCAGCAGCCAAGGGGGGGCAGGGGGCCTCTATGGCTACACCTTC. Translating it yields CASSQGGAGGLYGYTF.